A selection of T cell receptor beta chains follows, all from one sample in a study of radiotherapy plus CTLA-4 blockade in lung cancer. Generated by immunoSEQ multiplex PCR, the TCRdb table keeps only in-frame clones and is missing some. The sample carries about 35,000 clones, more than 80% recorded once. Source: peripheral blood, taken from a patient treated with radiotherapy plus ipilimumab. These receptors all stem from a human donor with non-small cell lung cancer who had stable disease on radiotherapy plus ipilimumab. Both conserved end residues are part of each CDR3. Fields, in order: J gene, V gene, CDR3 protein.

TRBJ2-3,TRBV2,CASSRLADLRDTQYF
TRBJ2-3,TRBV18,CASSPGQAQDTQYF
TRBJ1-1,TRBV6-1,CASRQGNTEAFF
TRBJ2-3,TRBV5-1,CASSFHRDTDTQYF
TRBJ2-7,TRBV5-1,CASSLRRESGYEQYF
TRBJ2-1,TRBV27,CASSLSASGWGDEQFF
TRBJ2-6,TRBV7-2,CASSLATGISGANVLTF
-,TRBV28,CASSSAHRGQGYEQYF
TRBJ2-7,TRBV7-2,CASSSGTSGLYSSYEQYF
TRBJ2-2,TRBV5-6,CASSLLGLASGELFF
TRBJ2-2,TRBV7-3,CASRVQAGGRGELFF
TRBJ2-1,TRBV4-1,CASSLETGTPDNEQFF
TRBJ2-7,TRBV18,CASSLGTAQWGQYF
TRBJ2-1,TRBV6-6,CASSYSQGEQFF
TRBJ2-2,TRBV4-3,CASSPSGSGTGELFF
TRBJ1-1,TRBV28,CASSSFGQGGGSTEAFF
TRBJ2-2,TRBV28,CASSFVTPNTGELFF
TRBJ1-3,TRBV4-3,CASSQDTGSARNTIYF
TRBJ2-3,TRBV7-2,CASSLQRTSTDTQYF
TRBJ2-3,TRBV5-1,CASSSQRSGGTDTQYF
TRBJ2-7,TRBV4-3,CASSQKSGWDEQYF
TRBJ1-2,TRBV19,CASRPDRGGNYGYTF
TRBJ2-5,TRBV19,CASSIGRVPAETQYF
TRBJ2-4,TRBV4-1,CASSQGTSGSGAVNIQYF